The present T cell receptor (beta chain) was sequenced within a study of T-cell reconstitution after alpha-beta-depleted transplantation in children. The sample holds many counts of this clonotype. The antigen is unknown. A library of TCRbeta sequences, prepared with unique molecular identifiers, was generated. Each CDR3 protein gets one entry after TCRdb re-called the PCR reads with MiXCR. The sample shows about 240,000 distinct CDR3 sequences, roughly 23% of them seen only once. Germline CDR1 MDHEN, CDR2 SYDVKM. The junction had 11 bases not matched to a gene; V was cut back by 6 bases and J by 0 bases. CDR3 size: 16 residues. Study findings and constraints: Some patients owed their high day-60 TCRbeta diversity to surviving recipient T cells and thymic progenitors. Reports say that about two months after transplant, the alpha-beta T cells came out of several hundred graft clones that had expanded. Newly produced T cells mostly provided counts and TCRbeta diversity after one year, as hyperexpanded clones declined.

The chain links TRBV28 to TRBJ2-7, with 7 bases matching TRBD1. The sequence was collected from a girl aged 2-10 years with Fanconi anemia, due to receive a stem cell transplant. The sample here was PBMCs, taken before TCRalphabeta/CD19-depleted stem cell transplant. CDR3 loop: CASSSLGQESSYEQYF. CDR3 nucleotides: TGTGCCAGCAGCTCGTTAGGACAGGAAAGCTCCTACGAGCAGTACTTC.